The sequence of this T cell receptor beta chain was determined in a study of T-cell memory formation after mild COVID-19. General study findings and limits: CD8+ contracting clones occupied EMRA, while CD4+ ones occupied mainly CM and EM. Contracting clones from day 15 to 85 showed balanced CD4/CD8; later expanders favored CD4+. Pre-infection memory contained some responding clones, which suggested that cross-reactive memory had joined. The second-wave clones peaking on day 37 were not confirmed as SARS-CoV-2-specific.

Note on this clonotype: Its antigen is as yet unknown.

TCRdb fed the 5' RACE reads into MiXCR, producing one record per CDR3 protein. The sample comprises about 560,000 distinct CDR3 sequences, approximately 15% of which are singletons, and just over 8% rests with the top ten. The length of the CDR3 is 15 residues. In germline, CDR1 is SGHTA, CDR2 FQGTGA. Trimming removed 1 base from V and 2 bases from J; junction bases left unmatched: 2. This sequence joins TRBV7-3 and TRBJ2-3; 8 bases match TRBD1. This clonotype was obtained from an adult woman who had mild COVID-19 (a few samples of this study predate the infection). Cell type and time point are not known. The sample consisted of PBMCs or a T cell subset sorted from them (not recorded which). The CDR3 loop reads CASSLMQGATDTQYF. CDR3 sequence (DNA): TGTGCCAGCAGCTTAATGCAGGGGGCCACAGATACGCAGTATTTT.